This T cell receptor beta chain was captured in a study of blood T cell repertoires in COVID-19. Study as a whole: Samples came from the United States, Italy and Spain, spanning acute and convalescent COVID-19.

This CDR3 has 11 amino acids. The V gene lost 4 bases and the J gene lost 6 bases, with 5 bases spanning the gap. Germline CDR1 reads PRHDT; CDR2 reads FYEKMQ (reference sequence). Measured with immunoSEQ multiplex PCR; TCRdb has only the in-frame clones, and not every one. This table has approximately 140,000 clones, just over 85% appearing once. Only a few counts were recorded for this clone. The material sequenced was peripheral blood. The chain couples TRBV13 to TRBJ2-3; D not certain. The sequence came from a woman aged 55 to 70 with acute or convalescent COVID-19. As DNA, the CDR3 is TGTGCCAGCAGCTCCCCGGATACGCAGTATTTT. Protein sequence: CASSSPDTQYF. The full variable domain, completed using reference TRBV13 and TRBJ2-3, is AAGVIQSPRHLIKEKRETATLKCYPIPRHDTVYWYQQGPGQDPQFLISFYEKMQSDKGSIPDRFSAQQFSDYHSELNMSSLELGDSALYFCASSSPDTQYFGPGTRLTVL.